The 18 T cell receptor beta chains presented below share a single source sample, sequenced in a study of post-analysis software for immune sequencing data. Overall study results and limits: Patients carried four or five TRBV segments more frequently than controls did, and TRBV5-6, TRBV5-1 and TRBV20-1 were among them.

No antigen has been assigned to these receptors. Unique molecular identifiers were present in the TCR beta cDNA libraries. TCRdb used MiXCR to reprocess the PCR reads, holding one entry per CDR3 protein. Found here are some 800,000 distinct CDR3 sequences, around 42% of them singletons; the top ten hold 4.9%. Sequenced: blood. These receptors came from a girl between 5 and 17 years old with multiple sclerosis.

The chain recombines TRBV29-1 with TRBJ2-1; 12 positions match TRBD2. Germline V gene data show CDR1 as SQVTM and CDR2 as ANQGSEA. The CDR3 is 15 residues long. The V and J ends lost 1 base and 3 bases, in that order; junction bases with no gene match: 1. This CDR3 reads CSVEGLAGVYNEQFF. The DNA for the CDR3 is TGCAGCGTTGAAGGACTAGCGGGAGTCTACAATGAGCAGTTCTTC.

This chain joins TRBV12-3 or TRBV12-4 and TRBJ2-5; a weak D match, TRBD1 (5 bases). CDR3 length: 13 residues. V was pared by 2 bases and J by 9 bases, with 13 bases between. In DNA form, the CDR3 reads TGTGCCAGCAGTTTAATCCAAGCACAGGCCCAGTACTTC. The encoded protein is CASSLIQAQAQYF.

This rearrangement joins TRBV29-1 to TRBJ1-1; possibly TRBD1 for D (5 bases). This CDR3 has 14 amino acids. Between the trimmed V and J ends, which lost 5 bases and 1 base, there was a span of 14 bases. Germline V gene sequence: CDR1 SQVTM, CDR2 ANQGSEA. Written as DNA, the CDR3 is TGCAGCGTTAGTATTCTGGACAAGAACACTGAAGCTTTCTTT. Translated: CSVSILDKNTEAFF.

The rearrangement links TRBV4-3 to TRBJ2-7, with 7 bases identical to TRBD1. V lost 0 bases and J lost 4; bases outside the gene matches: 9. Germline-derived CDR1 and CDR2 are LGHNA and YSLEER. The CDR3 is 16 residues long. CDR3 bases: TGCGCCAGCAGCCAAGAATCGACAGGGTCGGGGTACGAGCAGTACTTC. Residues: CASSQESTGSGYEQYF.

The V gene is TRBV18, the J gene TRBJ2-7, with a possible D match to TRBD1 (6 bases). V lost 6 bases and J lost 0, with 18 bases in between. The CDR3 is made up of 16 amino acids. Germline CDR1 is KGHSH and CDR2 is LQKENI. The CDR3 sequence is CASSLTEGGSSYEQYF. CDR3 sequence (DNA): TGTGCCAGCTCCCTCACCGAAGGGGGTTCCTCCTACGAGCAGTACTTC.

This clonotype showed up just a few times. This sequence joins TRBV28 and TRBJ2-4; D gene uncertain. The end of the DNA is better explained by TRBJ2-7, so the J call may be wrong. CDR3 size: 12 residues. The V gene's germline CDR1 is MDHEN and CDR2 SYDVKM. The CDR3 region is CASSSATYEQYF. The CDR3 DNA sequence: TGTGCCAGCAGTTCGGCTACCTACGAGCAGTACTTC.

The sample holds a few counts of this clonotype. The CDR3 nucleotides are TGTGCCAGCAGCCCCCCTGGCGGGAGGGGGAAAGAGACCCAGTACTTC. Amino acid sequence: CASSPPGGRGKETQYF. This chain joins TRBV13 and TRBJ2-5, with 9 positions matching TRBD2. In germline, CDR1 is PRHDT, CDR2 FYEKMQ (reference sequence). CDR3 length: 16 residues. The V segment lost 5 bases and the J segment 3 bases; nucleotides outside the gene matches: 10.

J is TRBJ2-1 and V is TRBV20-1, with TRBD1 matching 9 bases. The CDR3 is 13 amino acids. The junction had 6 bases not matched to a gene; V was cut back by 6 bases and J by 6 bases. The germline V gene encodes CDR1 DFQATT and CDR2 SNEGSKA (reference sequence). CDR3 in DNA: TGCAGTGCGGGACAGGGTGTGTCCAATGAGCAGTTCTTC. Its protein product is CSAGQGVSNEQFF.

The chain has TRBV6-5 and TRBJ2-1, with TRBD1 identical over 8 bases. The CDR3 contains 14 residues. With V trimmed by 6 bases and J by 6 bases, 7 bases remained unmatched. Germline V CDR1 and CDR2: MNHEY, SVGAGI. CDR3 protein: CASSRSGTGNEQFF. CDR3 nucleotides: TGTGCCAGCAGCCGATCCGGGACAGGCAATGAGCAGTTCTTC.

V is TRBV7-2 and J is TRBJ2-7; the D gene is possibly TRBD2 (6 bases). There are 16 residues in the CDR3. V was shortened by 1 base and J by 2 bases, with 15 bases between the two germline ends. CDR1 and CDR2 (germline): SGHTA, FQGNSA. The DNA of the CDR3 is TGTGCCAGCAGCTTAGGGTTGCGGCGGGACCCCTACGAGCAGTACTTC. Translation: CASSLGLRRDPYEQYF.

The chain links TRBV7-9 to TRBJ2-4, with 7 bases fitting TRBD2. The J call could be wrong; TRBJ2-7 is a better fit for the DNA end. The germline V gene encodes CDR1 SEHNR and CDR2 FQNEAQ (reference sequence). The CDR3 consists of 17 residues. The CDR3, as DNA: TGTGCCAGCAGCCGGCTAGGACGGGAGGCTTATCCCTACGAGCAGTACTTC. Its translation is CASSRLGREAYPYEQYF.

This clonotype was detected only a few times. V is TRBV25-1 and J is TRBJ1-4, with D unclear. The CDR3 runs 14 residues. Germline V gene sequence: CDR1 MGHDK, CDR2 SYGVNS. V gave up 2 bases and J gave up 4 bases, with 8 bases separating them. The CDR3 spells CASSEDTNNEKLFF. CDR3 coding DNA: TGTGCCAGCAGTGAAGACACGAATAATGAAAAACTGTTTTTT. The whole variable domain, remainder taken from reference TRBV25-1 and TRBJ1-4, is EADIYQTPRYLVIGTGKKITLECSQTMGHDKMYWYQQDPGMELHLIHYSYGVNSTEKGDLSSESTVSRIRTEHFPLTLESARPSHTSQYLCASSEDTNNEKLFFGSGTQLSVL.

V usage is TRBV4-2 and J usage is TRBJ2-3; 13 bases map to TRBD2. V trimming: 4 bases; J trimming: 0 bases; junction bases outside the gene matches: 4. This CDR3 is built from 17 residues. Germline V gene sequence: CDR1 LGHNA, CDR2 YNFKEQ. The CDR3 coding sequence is TGTGCCAGCAGCCCCGGGACTAGCGGGGTTAGCACAGATACGCAGTATTTT. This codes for CASSPGTSGVSTDTQYF.

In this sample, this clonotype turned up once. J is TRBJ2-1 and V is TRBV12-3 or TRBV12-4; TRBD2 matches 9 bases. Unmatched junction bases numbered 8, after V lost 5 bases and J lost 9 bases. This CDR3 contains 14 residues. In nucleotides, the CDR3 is TGTGCCAGCAGTCGGGGGACTAGCAGGGGTGAGCAGTTCTTC. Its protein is CASSRGTSRGEQFF.

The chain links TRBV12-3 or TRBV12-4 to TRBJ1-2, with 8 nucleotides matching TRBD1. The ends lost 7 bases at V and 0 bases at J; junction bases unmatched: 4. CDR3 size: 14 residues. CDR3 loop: CASTQGASNYGYTF. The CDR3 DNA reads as TGTGCCAGCACCCAGGGGGCGTCTAACTATGGCTACACCTTC.

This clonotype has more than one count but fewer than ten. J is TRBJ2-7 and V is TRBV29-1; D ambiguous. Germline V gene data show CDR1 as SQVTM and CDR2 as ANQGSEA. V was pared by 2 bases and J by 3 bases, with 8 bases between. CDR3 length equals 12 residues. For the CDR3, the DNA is TGCAGCGTTGAAAACAGAAACTACGAGCAGTACTTC. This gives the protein CSVENRNYEQYF.

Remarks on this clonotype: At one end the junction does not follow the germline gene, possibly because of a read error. CDR3 in amino acids: CASSAHRDRGLQGTQYF. DNA of the CDR3: TGTGCCAGCAGCGCACACCGGGACAGGGGGCTCCAAGGGACCCAGTACTTC. This chain connects TRBV9 to TRBJ2-5; TRBD1 aligns across 12 bases. This CDR3 spans 17 amino acids. Germline CDR1 is SGDLS and CDR2 is YYNGEE. Based on the CDR3 plus reference TRBV9 and TRBJ2-5, the full variable domain is DSGVTQTPKHLITATGQRVTLRCSPRSGDLSVYWYQQSLDQGLQFLIQYYNGEERAKGNILERFSAQQFPDLHSELNLSSLELGDSALYFCASSAHRDRGLQGTQYFGPGTRLLVL.

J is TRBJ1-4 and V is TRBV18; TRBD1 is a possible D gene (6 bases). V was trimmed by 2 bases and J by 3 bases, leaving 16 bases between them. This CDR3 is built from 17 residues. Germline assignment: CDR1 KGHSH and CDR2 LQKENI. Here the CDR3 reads CASSPVTGTTANEKLFF. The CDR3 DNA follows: TGTGCCAGCTCACCAGTCACCGGGACAACTGCTAATGAAAAACTGTTTTTT.